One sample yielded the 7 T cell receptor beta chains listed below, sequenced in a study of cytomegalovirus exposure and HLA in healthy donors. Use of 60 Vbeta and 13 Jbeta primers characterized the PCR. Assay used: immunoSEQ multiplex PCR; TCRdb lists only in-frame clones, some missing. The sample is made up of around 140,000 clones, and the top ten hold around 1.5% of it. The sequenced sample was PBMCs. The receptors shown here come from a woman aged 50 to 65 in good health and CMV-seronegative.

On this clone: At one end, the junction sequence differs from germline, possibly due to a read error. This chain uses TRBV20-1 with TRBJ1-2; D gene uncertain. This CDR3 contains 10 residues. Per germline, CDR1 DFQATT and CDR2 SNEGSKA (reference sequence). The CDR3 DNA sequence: TGCAGTGCTAGAGAAAGCGGCTACTCCTTC. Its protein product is CSARESGYSF.

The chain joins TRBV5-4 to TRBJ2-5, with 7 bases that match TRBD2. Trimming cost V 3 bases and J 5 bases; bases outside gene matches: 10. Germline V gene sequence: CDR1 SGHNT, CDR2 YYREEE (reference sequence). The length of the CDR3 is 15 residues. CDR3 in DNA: TGTGCCAGCAGCTCCGTGGCGGGAGTCGATGAGACCCAGTACTTC. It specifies CASSSVAGVDETQYF.

In DNA, the CDR3 is TGTGCCAGCAGTTCGCAACCGGGTCCTGAAGCTTTCTTT. Encoded protein: CASSSQPGPEAFF. The chain carries TRBV6-6 and TRBJ1-1; D gene unclear. From germline, CDR1 is MNHNY and CDR2 SVGAGI (reference sequence). V lost 4 bases, J lost 6 bases, and 12 bases lay in between. This CDR3 has 13 amino acids.

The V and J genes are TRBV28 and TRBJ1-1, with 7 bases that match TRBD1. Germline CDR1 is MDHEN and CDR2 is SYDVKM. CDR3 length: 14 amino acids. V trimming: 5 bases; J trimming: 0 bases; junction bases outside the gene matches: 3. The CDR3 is CASSLTGVNTEAFF. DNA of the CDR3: TGTGCCAGCAGTCTAACAGGGGTGAACACTGAAGCTTTCTTT.

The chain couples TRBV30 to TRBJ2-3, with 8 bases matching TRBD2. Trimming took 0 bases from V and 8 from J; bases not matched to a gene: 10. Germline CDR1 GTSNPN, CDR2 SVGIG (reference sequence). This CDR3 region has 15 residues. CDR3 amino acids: CAWSVPGGTLITQYF. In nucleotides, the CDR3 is TGTGCCTGGAGTGTACCGGGGGGGACGTTAATTACGCAGTATTTT.

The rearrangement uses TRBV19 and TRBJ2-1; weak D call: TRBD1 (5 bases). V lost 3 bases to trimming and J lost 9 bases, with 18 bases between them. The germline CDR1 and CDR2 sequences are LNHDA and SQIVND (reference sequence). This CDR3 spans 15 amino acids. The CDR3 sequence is CASSIMAARVGEQFF. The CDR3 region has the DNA TGTGCCAGTAGTATCATGGCCGCCAGGGTCGGTGAGCAGTTCTTC.

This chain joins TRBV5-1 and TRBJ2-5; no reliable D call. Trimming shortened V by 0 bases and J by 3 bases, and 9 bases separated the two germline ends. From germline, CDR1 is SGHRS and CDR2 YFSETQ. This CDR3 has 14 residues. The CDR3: CASSLDLTEETQYF. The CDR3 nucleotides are TGCGCCAGCAGCTTGGATTTAACGGAAGAGACCCAGTACTTC.